This T cell receptor (beta chain) derives from a study of T cell changes during pregnancy in multiple sclerosis. TCRdb keeps only in-frame clones here, not all; method: immunoSEQ multiplex PCR. The profile shows roughly 80,000 clones, 93% of them singletons. The TCR originated in a female donor with multiple sclerosis, enrolled in a pregnancy study. The sample here was peripheral blood, taken in the second trimester of pregnancy.

The CDR3 sequence is CASSPALRGEDTEAFF. CDR3 sequence (DNA): TGCGCCAGCAGCCCTGCTCTCAGGGGGGAGGACACTGAAGCTTTCTTT. This chain uses TRBV5-1 with TRBJ1-1; TRBD1 agrees at 7 bases. CDR1 and CDR2 from the germline V gene are SGHRS and YFSETQ. The CDR3 is 16 amino acids. The V and J ends lost 4 bases and 3 bases, in that order; junction bases with no gene match: 12.